A single sample is the source of the 18 T cell receptor beta chains below, sequenced in a study of OX40 agonist ivuxolimab in advanced cancers. Profiling relied on immunoSEQ multiplex PCR, and the TCRdb table lists in-frame clones only, not all of them. The data show approximately 64,000 clones, roughly 88% seen once. The starting material was CD4+ or CD8+ T cells sorted from blood, obtained in a trial of the OX40 agonist ivuxolimab. Receptors were obtained from an adult with an advanced solid tumor such as melanoma, head and neck, liver or kidney cancer.

In DNA, the CDR3 is TGTGCCAGCAGTGCTACTTCACCCCTCCACTTT. Protein: CASSATSPLHF. The chain has TRBV2 and TRBJ1-6; D remains ambiguous. The V end lost 4 bases, the J end lost 9 bases, and 4 bases lay between the germline ends. The CDR3 extends over 11 amino acids. The V gene's germline CDR1 is SNHLY and CDR2 FYNNEI.

This chain joins TRBV4-2 and TRBJ1-1, with D uncertain. CDR1 and CDR2 from the germline V gene are LGHNA and YNFKEQ. CDR3 length: 13 residues. V shed 0 bases and J shed 5 bases, with 7 bases lying between them. CDR3: CASSQEQRTEAFF. Written as DNA, the CDR3 is TGTGCCAGCAGCCAAGAACAGCGTACTGAAGCTTTCTTT.

V and J are TRBV6-1 and TRBJ2-3; 10 bases fit TRBD1. This CDR3 has 14 residues. V lost 5 bases, J lost 4 bases, and 3 bases stayed unmatched. The V gene's germline CDR1 is MNHNS and CDR2 SASEGT. The CDR3 loop reads CASSRGQGPDTQYF. DNA for the CDR3: TGTGCCAGCAGTAGGGGACAGGGGCCAGATACGCAGTATTTT.

The CDR3 nucleotides read TGTGCCACAATTCCGGGGGAGTTTACCGGGGAGCTGTTTTTT. As protein: CATIPGEFTGELFF. This chain uses TRBV19 with TRBJ2-2, with D perhaps TRBD2 (6 bases). V dropped 10 bases and J dropped 5 bases, with 17 bases sitting between them. The CDR3 totals 14 residues. Germline lookup yields CDR1 LNHDA and CDR2 SQIVND (reference sequence).

There are a few counts of this clone. The chain recombines TRBV7-7 with TRBJ2-7, with D hard to call. The ends were cut back, 1 base at V and 0 bases at J, with 7 bases in the middle. The length of the CDR3 is 14 residues. Germline-derived CDR1 and CDR2 are SSHAT and FNYEAQ (reference sequence). The DNA for the CDR3 is TGTGCCAGCAGCTTAGGACTGAACTCCTACGAGCAGTACTTC. It codes for CASSLGLNSYEQYF.

The chain employs TRBV27 and TRBJ1-3; possible D gene TRBD1, 5 bases. The CDR3 spans 14 residues. V lost 8 bases, J lost 4 bases, and 15 bases lay in between. Germline loops: CDR1 MNHEY, CDR2 SMNVEV (reference sequence). The CDR3 bases are TGTGCCAGCTGGAGCGGGACCACCGGAAACACCATATATTTT. It yields the protein CASWSGTTGNTIYF.

The chain combines TRBV19 with TRBJ2-1, with a tentative D call TRBD2 (6 bases). The CDR3 consists of 13 residues. CDR1 and CDR2 from the germline V gene are LNHDA and SQIVND (reference sequence). Deletions cut 3 bases from V and 7 bases from J, with 10 bases between. The CDR3 reads CASSMLGGNEQFF. The CDR3, as DNA: TGTGCCAGTAGTATGCTAGGAGGGAATGAGCAGTTCTTC. The variable domain in full, with the rest retrieved from reference TRBV19 and TRBJ2-1, is DGGITQSPKYLFRKEGQNVTLSCEQNLNHDAMYWYRQDPGQGLRLIYYSQIVNDFQKGDIAEGYSVSREKKESFPLTVTSAQKNPTAFYLCASSMLGGNEQFFGPGTRLTVL.

This clone showed up just once. The chain is built from TRBV5-6 and TRBJ2-3; D is possibly TRBD1 or TRBD2 (5 bases each). With 5 bases removed from V and 1 base from J, the gap between germline ends came to 11 bases. CDR1 and CDR2 from the germline V gene are SGHDT and YYEEEE. The CDR3 is made up of 14 amino acids. The CDR3 here is CASRGVGGTDTQYF. The CDR3 nucleotides are TGTGCCAGCAGGGGGGTCGGTGGCACAGATACGCAGTATTTT.

The J gene is TRBJ1-1, the V gene TRBV27, with a possible D match to TRBD1 (5 bases). Trimming pared 3 bases from V and 0 bases from J, leaving 8 bases between. The CDR3 is 14 residues long. Per germline, CDR1 MNHEY and CDR2 SMNVEV (reference sequence). DNA of the CDR3: TGTGCCAGCAGTTTGGGACGGCTGAACACTGAAGCTTTCTTT. As protein: CASSLGRLNTEAFF.

The chain joins TRBV28 to TRBJ1-5; TRBD1 matches at 9 bases. The CDR3 totals 19 residues. Germline loops: CDR1 MDHEN, CDR2 SYDVKM. J lost 1 base, V lost 4 bases, and 14 bases had no gene match. CDR3 in DNA: TGTGCCAGCAGTTCGCAACGGGGACAGGGAGGGGGGAGCAATCAGCCCCAGCATTTT. It yields the protein CASSSQRGQGGGSNQPQHF.

This chain links TRBV7-2 with TRBJ1-5; no clear D gene. This CDR3 has 13 amino acids. The V end was cut by 2 bases, the J end by 4 bases, with 6 bases between. Germline CDR1 is SGHTA and CDR2 is FQGNSA. CDR3: CASSLMLNQPQHF. CDR3 nucleotides: TGTGCCAGCAGCTTAATGTTAAATCAGCCCCAGCATTTT.

This chain connects TRBV28 to TRBJ1-5; TRBD1 matches at 11 bases. The CDR3 has 17 residues. The J segment lost 2 bases and the V segment lost 4 bases, leaving 7 bases of the junction unmatched. Germline V gene data show CDR1 as MDHEN and CDR2 as SYDVKM. For the CDR3, the DNA is TGTGCCAGCAGTTCTGGGACAGGGGGAATGGGCAATCAGCCCCAGCATTTT. Protein sequence: CASSSGTGGMGNQPQHF.

This clone was detected once. The chain employs TRBV5-1 and TRBJ1-6, with 8 nucleotides matching TRBD1. The CDR3 contains 14 residues. Germline V lookup: CDR1 SGHRS, CDR2 YFSETQ. The V segment lost 5 bases and the J segment 9 bases; nucleotides outside the gene matches: 7. CDR3 protein: CASRPGQVGSPLHF. The CDR3 nucleotides read TGCGCCAGCAGACCGGGACAGGTCGGTTCACCCCTCCACTTT.

This clone was seen once. This rearrangement joins TRBV5-1 to TRBJ2-2; no clear D. Germline loops: CDR1 SGHRS, CDR2 YFSETQ. The CDR3 loop spans 16 amino acids. V lost 7 bases, J lost 3 bases, and 19 bases lay in between. CDR3 bases: TGCGCCAGCGGGTCGCGCTTTTGGGCCGACACCGGGGAGCTGTTTTTT. Translating gives CASGSRFWADTGELFF.

This sequence joins TRBV29-1 and TRBJ1-5; TRBD1 might be the D (5 bases). V shed 6 bases and J shed 5 bases, with 11 bases lying between them. The CDR3 totals 12 residues. CDR1 SQVTM and CDR2 ANQGSEA come from the germline V gene. CDR3 region: CSVWGDDQPQHF. CDR3 sequence (DNA): TGCAGCGTATGGGGGGACGATCAGCCCCAGCATTTT.

This rearrangement joins TRBV4-2 to TRBJ1-5; TRBD1 matches at 7 bases. V gave up 2 bases and J gave up 5 bases; unmatched junction bases: 3. This CDR3 has 14 residues. The germline gives CDR1 LGHNA, CDR2 YNFKEQ. The CDR3 coding sequence is TGTGCCAGCAGCCAACCAACAGGGGATCAGCCCCAGCATTTT. Translated: CASSQPTGDQPQHF.

The gene calls are TRBV15 and TRBJ2-6; D gene unclear. The V gene's germline CDR1 is LNHNV and CDR2 YYDKDF (reference sequence). The CDR3 loop spans 16 amino acids. V lost 1 base and J lost 0, with 7 bases in between. CDR3 in DNA: TGTGCCACCAGCAGAGGACGGTACTCTGGGGCCAACGTCCTGACTTTC. Translated: CATSRGRYSGANVLTF.

The chain is built from TRBV19 and TRBJ2-2, with D perhaps being TRBD1 or TRBD2 (5 bases each). Germline values: CDR1 LNHDA, CDR2 SQIVND (reference sequence). The V end was cut by 5 bases, the J end by 6 bases, with 22 bases between. The CDR3 is 17 amino acids. The CDR3 coding sequence is TGTGCCAGTAGTCTAGGGACGGCCCAAAGTTTTGCCGGGGAGCTGTTTTTT. It is translated as CASSLGTAQSFAGELFF. The whole variable domain, remainder taken from reference TRBV19 and TRBJ2-2, is DGGITQSPKYLFRKEGQNVTLSCEQNLNHDAMYWYRQDPGQGLRLIYYSQIVNDFQKGDIAEGYSVSREKKESFPLTVTSAQKNPTAFYLCASSLGTAQSFAGELFFGEGSRLTVL.